A single sample is the source of the 20 T cell receptor beta chains below, sequenced in a study of tumor and adjacent non-tumor tissue in lung cancer. RNA was extracted from bulk tissue without any cell sorting. The normal lung tissue was taken more than 3 cm from the tumor edge. The library came from three nested PCR rounds adapted from ARM-PCR protocols. TCRdb re-called the multiplex PCR reads with MiXCR, one entry per CDR3 protein. The sample shows some 100,000 distinct CDR3 sequences, 55% to 65% of them seen only once. Sequenced: distant non-tumor lung tissue. The receptors were gathered from a man aged 30 to 45 with non-small cell lung cancer.

This clonotype occurred a few times. One end of the junction is discordant with germline, which a read error may explain. The V gene is TRBV12-3 or TRBV12-4, the J gene TRBJ2-7; tentative D call: TRBD1 (5 bases). This CDR3 spans 14 amino acids. The CDR3 sequence is CASSLGLSPYEQYF. DNA of the CDR3: TGTGCTAGCAGTTTGGGGCTGTCTCCCTACGAGCAGTACTTC.

As for this clonotype: A read error may explain this, as a much larger clone is one base away. This rearrangement joins TRBV6-2 or TRBV6-3 to TRBJ2-2; TRBD1 matches at 9 bases. Germline-derived CDR1 and CDR2 are MNHEY and SVGEGT. The CDR3 spans 16 residues. The CDR3 here is CASSYSPGQGTVELFF. For the CDR3, the DNA is TGTGCCAGCAGTTACTCGCCGGGACAGGGCACCGTGGAGCTGTTTTTT.

Concerning this clonotype: A much larger clone differs from this one at a single base, so this may be a read error. This chain uses TRBV20-1 with TRBJ2-1; TRBD1 matches 7 bases. The CDR3 is 13 amino acids. In germline, CDR1 is DFQATT, CDR2 SNEGSKA (reference sequence). As DNA, the CDR3 is TGCTGTGCTTCCGGGACAGACTACAATGAGCAGTTCTTC. As protein: CCASGTDYNEQFF.

This sequence joins TRBV6-2 or TRBV6-3 and TRBJ2-2; 7 bases agree with TRBD1. The junction had 13 bases not matched to a gene; V was cut back by 7 bases and J by 5 bases. The CDR3 sequence is 16 residues long. CDR1 is MNHEY and CDR2 is SVGEGT in the germline V gene. CDR3 region: CASTGKGALRTGELFF. The CDR3 coding sequence is TGTGCCAGCACTGGAAAGGGGGCTCTTAGGACCGGGGAGCTGTTTTTT.

This clonotype was detected only once. The rearrangement links TRBV11-2 to TRBJ1-1, with a tentative D call TRBD1 (6 bases). The CDR3 spans 15 residues. The germline V gene encodes CDR1 SGHAT and CDR2 FQNNGV. V lost 3 bases to trimming and J lost 0 bases, with 11 bases between them. The chain's CDR3 is CASSFRGVVNTEAFF. The CDR3 DNA follows: TGTGCCAGCAGCTTCAGGGGAGTGGTGAACACTGAAGCTTTCTTT.

Many counts were recorded for this clonotype. This rearrangement joins TRBV20-1 to TRBJ2-3; D uncertain. Per germline, CDR1 DFQATT and CDR2 SNEGSKA (reference sequence). Deletions cut 3 bases from V and 0 bases from J, with 10 bases between. There are 14 residues in the CDR3. The CDR3 protein is CSASVGFSTDTQYF. The CDR3 DNA reads as TGCAGTGCTAGCGTCGGGTTTAGCACAGATACGCAGTATTTT.

In this sample, this clonotype turned up many times. This rearrangement joins TRBV20-1 to TRBJ1-1, with 7 positions matching TRBD1. The CDR3 consists of 14 residues. Germline values: CDR1 DFQATT, CDR2 SNEGSKA (reference sequence). The V segment lost 7 bases and the J segment 5 bases; nucleotides outside the gene matches: 13. CDR3 sequence: CSVRRQGSSTEAFF. The CDR3 coding sequence is TGCAGTGTACGTCGACAGGGCAGTAGTACTGAAGCTTTCTTT.

To note about this clonotype: The junction does not match germline at one end; this may be a read error. The V gene is TRBV20-1, the J gene TRBJ2-1; 8 positions agree with TRBD2. Germline V gene data show CDR1 as DFQATT and CDR2 as SNEGSKA (reference sequence). The CDR3 runs 17 residues. The CDR3 spells CSPRGAFKRERDNEQFF. In DNA, the CDR3 is TGCAGTCCTAGAGGAGCTTTTAAGCGGGAGAGGGACAATGAACAGTTCTTC.

This clonotype was counted only a few times. A clone one base away is much larger, so this may be a read error. CDR3 sequence reads: CTSNPSGGDSPLHF. The DNA for the CDR3 is TGTACCAGCAACCCAAGCGGGGGAGACTCACCCCTCCACTTT. This chain connects TRBV6-5 to TRBJ1-6; D is possibly TRBD1 (5 bases). Germline CDR1 is MNHEY and CDR2 is SVGAGI. This CDR3 is built from 14 residues.

This chain joins TRBV11-2 and TRBJ2-1; D uncertain. This CDR3 spans 11 amino acids. Looked up from germline, CDR1 is SGHAT and CDR2 is FQNNGV. Trimming stripped 8 bases from V and 4 bases from J, with 6 bases between. The CDR3 loop is CASQAYNEQFF. As DNA, the CDR3 is TGTGCCAGCCAGGCTTACAATGAGCAGTTCTTC.

This clonotype was detected ten times or more. The V and J genes are TRBV20-1 and TRBJ2-7, with 11 bases that match TRBD1. CDR1 and CDR2 (germline): DFQATT, SNEGSKA (reference sequence). With V trimmed by 3 bases and J by 5 bases, 9 bases remained unmatched. CDR3 length: 15 amino acids. The CDR3 region has the DNA TGCAGTGCTAGCGGGACAGGGGGGAGAAGGCACGAGCAGTACTTC. Protein product: CSASGTGGRRHEQYF.

About this clonotype: A much larger clonotype is one base distant, so this may be a read error. V usage is TRBV13 and J usage is TRBJ2-2; D is uncertain. CDR1 is PRHDT and CDR2 is FYEKMQ in the germline V gene (reference sequence). V shed 3 bases and J shed 7 bases, with 9 bases lying between them. This CDR3 has 13 amino acids. DNA of the CDR3: TGTGCCAGCAGCTTCACGGAACACGGGGAGCTGTTTTTT. Translated, it gives CASSFTEHGELFF.

Note on this clonotype: Germline and junction disagree at one end, which may indicate a read error. This chain uses TRBV11-2 with TRBJ2-1, with 7 bases that match TRBD2. Germline CDR1 is SGHAT and CDR2 is FQNNGV. CDR3 length: 15 amino acids. This CDR3 is CASSLTWSSGNEQFF. The CDR3 nucleotides read TGTGCCAGCAGCTTAACATGGTCTAGCGGCAATGAACAGTTCTTC.

This clonotype was counted ten times or more. The chain uses TRBV20-1 and TRBJ2-7, with D possibly called TRBD1 or TRBD2 (6 bases each). The CDR3 totals 15 residues. The germline V and J ends were trimmed by 3 bases and 2 bases, with 17 bases remaining between them. CDR1 and CDR2 (germline): DFQATT, SNEGSKA (reference sequence). In nucleotides, the CDR3 is TGCAGTGCTAGCCCCGGTGGGGGGCTAGCCTACGAGCAGTACTTC. Protein product: CSASPGGGLAYEQYF.

This clonotype was seen ten or more times. The rearrangement uses TRBV5-1 and TRBJ2-2; maybe TRBD1 (6 bases). CDR1 is SGHRS and CDR2 is YFSETQ in the germline V gene. Trimming took 1 base from V and 5 from J, leaving 12 bases between them. The CDR3 runs 15 residues. CDR3 region: CASSLRSTGTGELFF. Here the CDR3 DNA reads TGCGCCAGCAGCTTGCGGAGTACAGGGACCGGGGAGCTGTTTTTT.

The chain carries TRBV29-1 and TRBJ2-3, with D maybe TRBD2 (7 bases). The CDR3 covers 16 residues. V was trimmed by 5 bases and J by 4 bases, leaving 22 bases between them. Germline assignment: CDR1 SQVTM and CDR2 ANQGSEA. CDR3 DNA sequence: TGCAGCGTTCCACCTCCGGGACGGGGGGCATCAGATACGCAGTATTTT. Translated: CSVPPPGRGASDTQYF.

Details on this clonotype: A much larger clone lies one base from this, so it may be a read error. The chain is built from TRBV20-1 and TRBJ2-3, with 9 bases that match TRBD2. Germline CDR1 reads DFQATT; CDR2 reads SNEGSKA (reference sequence). The CDR3 spans 15 residues. With V trimmed by 0 bases and J by 3 bases, 4 bases remained unmatched. CDR3 nucleotide sequence: TGCAGTGCTAGAGATGAGCGGGAGGAGACAGATACGCAGTATTTT. It codes for CSARDEREETDTQYF.

The chain links TRBV5-4 to TRBJ2-1, with D maybe TRBD1 (6 bases). The length of the CDR3 is 14 residues. Germline V gene sequence: CDR1 SGHNT, CDR2 YYREEE (reference sequence). V was cut by 10 bases and J by 10 bases, with 24 bases left in between. CDR3: CACNLEAGVWEQFF. CDR3 DNA: TGTGCCTGCAACTTGGAGGCAGGGGTTTGGGAGCAGTTCTTC.

The sample holds many counts of this clonotype. The V gene is TRBV20-1, the J gene TRBJ2-3, with 8 nucleotides matching TRBD1. The germline V gene has CDR1 DFQATT and CDR2 SNEGSKA (reference sequence). After removal of 2 bases from V and 4 bases from J, the junction contained 8 bases not matched to a gene. The CDR3 loop spans 15 amino acids. The CDR3 bases are TGCAGTGCTAGATCCAGGGCAGGGGGCCCAGATACGCAGTATTTT. Translating gives CSARSRAGGPDTQYF.

Concerning this clonotype: The conserved closing phenylalanine or tryptophan is absent in this CDR3, likely reflecting a read error. The chain joins TRBV6-5 to TRBJ2-3, with TRBD1 matching 12 bases. V was clipped by 7 bases and J by 5 bases; unmatched bases: 7. This CDR3 is 15 amino acids long. Germline V gene lookup returns CDR1 MNHEY and CDR2 SVGAGI. DNA for the CDR3: TGTGCCAGCAATTCCGGGACAGGGGGCAAAGATACGCAGTATTAT. This sequence encodes CASNSGTGGKDTQYY.